Each of the 29 T cell receptor beta chains below was sequenced from the same sample in a study of CD8+ T cells in alopecia areata. RNA extraction was followed by reverse transcription into cDNA, which acted as the sequencing template. This table comes from immunoSEQ multiplex PCR, and its TCRdb copy is limited to in-frame clones, with some not included. The table lists 50,000 to 65,000 clones, just over 45% of them singletons. Treatment here: oral pan-JAK inhibitor, 5-10 mg twice daily. This specimen was CD8+ T cells sorted from blood, taken around week 37, from a patient treated with tofacitinib. All receptors derive from a human donor with alopecia areata.

The chain is built from TRBV29-1 and TRBJ2-7; 10 bases match TRBD2. V lost 5 bases, J lost 0 bases, and 7 bases stayed unmatched. The CDR3 runs 15 residues. CDR1 and CDR2 (germline): SQVTM, ANQGSEA. The CDR3: CSVYGLADSSYEQYF. The CDR3, as DNA: TGCAGCGTTTATGGACTAGCGGACAGCTCCTACGAGCAGTACTTC.

This chain links TRBV7-9 with TRBJ1-1, with D hard to call. Trimming pared 0 bases from V and 1 base from J, leaving 9 bases between. The V gene's germline CDR1 is SEHNR and CDR2 FQNEAQ (reference sequence). The CDR3 has 15 amino acids. The CDR3 sequence: CASSLAIDRNTEAFF. The CDR3 coding sequence is TGTGCCAGCAGCTTAGCGATAGACCGGAACACTGAAGCTTTCTTT.

V and J are TRBV30 and TRBJ1-2; 8 bases are a match to TRBD1. The germline V gene has CDR1 GTSNPN and CDR2 SVGIG (reference sequence). Trimming took 2 bases from V and 5 from J; bases not matched to a gene: 13. This CDR3 is 16 amino acids long. In nucleotides, the CDR3 is TGTGCCTGGAGTACATTTCAGGGGGCGACCCATTATGGCTACACCTTC. It specifies CAWSTFQGATHYGYTF.

The chain uses TRBV18 and TRBJ2-1; TRBD1 is a possible D gene (5 bases). Trimming stripped 4 bases from V and 9 bases from J, with 22 bases between. Germline CDR1 and CDR2: KGHSH and LQKENI. This CDR3 is built from 16 residues. Here the CDR3 DNA reads TGTGCCAGCTCACTCGCCCCTCAGGGTGTGTTTGCTGAGCAGTTCTTC. It encodes CASSLAPQGVFAEQFF.

CDR3 amino acids: CASTGGEKLFF. DNA of the CDR3: TGTGCCAGCACCGGGGGCGAAAAACTGTTTTTT. The chain uses TRBV19 and TRBJ1-4, with a weak D call TRBD1 (6 bases). Per the germline V gene, CDR1 is LNHDA and CDR2 is SQIVND (reference sequence). Trimming cost V 9 bases and J 8 bases, with 10 bases left between them. The CDR3 covers 11 residues.

The chain uses TRBV6-5 and TRBJ2-1, with TRBD2 matching over 7 bases. CDR3 length equals 13 residues. Losses at the gene ends were 2 bases for V and 9 bases for J; bases not matched to a gene: 4. Germline assignment: CDR1 MNHEY and CDR2 SVGAGI. The CDR3 DNA is TGTGCCAGCAGTTACCCGGGAGGAGGTGAGCAGTTCTTC. Amino acid sequence: CASSYPGGGEQFF.

V gene TRBV2 combines with J gene TRBJ2-7, with 7 nucleotides matching TRBD2. Germline CDR1 and CDR2: SNHLY and FYNNEI. The CDR3 length is 14 residues. The junction had 11 bases not matched to a gene; V was cut back by 11 bases and J by 1 base. CDR3 region: CALGTTTSSYEQYF. The CDR3 nucleotides are TGTGCCTTAGGGACTACAACGTCGTCCTACGAGCAGTACTTC.

The chain couples TRBV2 to TRBJ2-1; TRBD2 is a possible D gene (6 bases). Trimming removed 2 bases from V and 3 bases from J, with 11 bases in between. This CDR3 has 15 residues. Germline V gene lookup returns CDR1 SNHLY and CDR2 FYNNEI. The DNA of the CDR3 is TGTGCCAGCAGTGAAAGGTTGGGGGGCTACAATGAGCAGTTCTTC. The encoded protein is CASSERLGGYNEQFF.

This clone has a handful of counts. The CDR3 bases are TGCAGCGGAACCTTGGCTAGCGGGAGCGATGAGCAGTTCTTC. It encodes CSGTLASGSDEQFF. This chain joins TRBV29-1 and TRBJ2-1, with TRBD2 matching 10 bases. V shed 7 bases and J 8 bases; nucleotides not matched to a gene: 11. CDR3 size: 14 residues. Germline CDR1 reads SQVTM; CDR2 reads ANQGSEA.

The CDR3 protein is CASTRRGGGQPQHF. The CDR3 region has the DNA TGTGCCAGTACCCGCAGGGGAGGAGGGCAGCCCCAGCATTTT. V and J are TRBV19 and TRBJ1-5; tentatively, D is TRBD1 (6 bases). Trimming cost V 7 bases and J 7 bases, with 17 bases left between them. This CDR3 comprises 14 residues. The germline CDR1 and CDR2 sequences are LNHDA and SQIVND (reference sequence).

This clone was recorded a few times. The chain carries TRBV27 and TRBJ2-7, with TRBD2 identical over 12 bases. Germline CDR1 MNHEY, CDR2 SMNVEV (reference sequence). The CDR3 is 15 residues long. V was clipped by 5 bases and J by 3 bases; unmatched bases: 5. The CDR3 sequence is CASSELAGGFYEQYF. For the CDR3, the DNA is TGTGCCAGCAGTGAACTAGCGGGAGGTTTCTACGAGCAGTACTTC.

In its sample, this clone ranks as medium-sized. This chain links TRBV6-1 with TRBJ1-1, with D uncertain. CDR3 length: 15 amino acids. CDR1 is MNHNS, CDR2 SASEGT, per germline. Trimming took off 1 base at V and 1 base at J, with 10 bases between the two ends. The CDR3 spells CASSEGFVGNTEAFF. DNA for the CDR3: TGTGCCAGCAGTGAAGGTTTTGTGGGGAACACTGAAGCTTTCTTT.

The chain joins TRBV5-1 to TRBJ2-4, with TRBD2 matching 9 bases. CDR1 and CDR2 (germline): SGHRS, YFSETQ. This CDR3 region has 14 residues. The ends lost 1 base at V and 8 bases at J; junction bases unmatched: 4. The CDR3 nucleotides are TGCGCCAGCAGCTTGTTTGCGGGAGGGGACATTCAGTACTTC. Protein sequence: CASSLFAGGDIQYF.

The gene calls are TRBV23-1 and TRBJ2-2, with a tentative D call TRBD2 (7 bases). TRBV23-1 is marked as an open reading frame, function uncertain. V lost 6 bases and J 2 bases, leaving 16 bases between the germline ends. There are 16 residues in the CDR3. The CDR3 nucleotides read TGCGCCAGCAGGCCTGGGCGGGGGCACAACACCGGGGAGCTGTTTTTT. This gives the protein CASRPGRGHNTGELFF.

This clone was picked up a small number of times. CDR3 DNA sequence: TGTGCCAGCAGTCAATTAACCGGGGAGCTGTTTTTT. It codes for CASSQLTGELFF. This sequence joins TRBV28 and TRBJ2-2; D ambiguous. Germline loops: CDR1 MDHEN, CDR2 SYDVKM. The ends were cut back, 5 bases at V and 5 bases at J, with 6 bases in the middle. CDR3 length equals 12 residues.

This clone appeared a few times. This chain joins TRBV7-9 and TRBJ1-2, with no clear D. The CDR3 extends over 13 amino acids. CDR1 SEHNR and CDR2 FQNEAQ come from the germline V gene (reference sequence). V was pared by 4 bases and J by 4 bases, with 10 bases between. This chain's CDR3 is CASSSLRVYGYTF. The DNA of the CDR3 is TGTGCCAGCAGCTCGCTTAGGGTCTATGGCTACACCTTC.

The table lists this clone with a count of one. The chain combines TRBV19 with TRBJ1-2, with D possibly being TRBD1 (5 bases). V was shortened by 7 bases and J by 9 bases, with 12 bases between the two germline ends. CDR1 is LNHDA and CDR2 is SQIVND in the germline V gene (reference sequence). CDR3 size: 11 residues. As DNA, the CDR3 is TGTGCCAGTATCGGTGGGGCTAGCTACACCTTC. Protein: CASIGGASYTF.

The rearrangement joins TRBV27 to TRBJ2-7; 9 bases align to TRBD2. CDR1 and CDR2 from the germline V gene are MNHEY and SMNVEV (reference sequence). The V segment lost 5 bases and the J segment 3 bases; nucleotides outside the gene matches: 5. The CDR3 extends over 14 amino acids. The CDR3 DNA reads TGTGCCAGCAGTCCAGGGACTAGCAGCTACGAGCAGTACTTC. Protein product: CASSPGTSSYEQYF.

The chain joins TRBV4-3 to TRBJ2-7; 8 bases match TRBD2. This CDR3 contains 15 residues. With 7 bases clipped from V and 3 bases from J, the junction kept 11 bases outside the gene matches. Germline V CDR1 and CDR2: LGHNA, YSLEER. CDR3 nucleotide sequence: TGCGCCAGCACCCAGGGCACCGGGACTAGCTACGAGCAGTACTTC. It translates to CASTQGTGTSYEQYF.

The genes are TRBV27 and TRBJ2-1; D is uncertain. This CDR3 region has 13 residues. Germline CDR1 and CDR2: MNHEY and SMNVEV (reference sequence). V lost 1 base and J lost 6, with 7 bases in between. The CDR3 bases are TGTGCCAGCAGTTTATGGGCCGGCAATGAGCAGTTCTTC. It is translated as CASSLWAGNEQFF.

The chain carries TRBV27 and TRBJ2-7, with 12 bases that match TRBD1. Germline CDR1 MNHEY, CDR2 SMNVEV (reference sequence). This CDR3 spans 15 amino acids. V trimming: 5 bases; J trimming: 4 bases; junction bases outside the gene matches: 6. CDR3 nucleotide sequence: TGTGCCAGCAGTGCCCCGGGACAGGGGGCTTACGAGCAGTACTTC. Translating it yields CASSAPGQGAYEQYF.

The chain carries TRBV5-4 and TRBJ2-7; possibly TRBD2 for D (5 bases). This CDR3 region has 14 residues. V shed 4 bases and J shed 3 bases, with 14 bases lying between them. Germline CDR1 is SGHNT and CDR2 is YYREEE (reference sequence). CDR3 nucleotide sequence: TGTGCCAGCAGCCTGGGCGGGCCAGGCTACGAGCAGTACTTC. Encoded protein: CASSLGGPGYEQYF.

The chain recombines TRBV7-8 with TRBJ2-7; D is undetermined. This CDR3 region has 14 residues. Trimming pared 1 base from V and 3 bases from J, leaving 10 bases between. Looked up from germline, CDR1 is SGHVS and CDR2 is FQNEAQ. The CDR3 region is CASSLGTSNYEQYF. CDR3 sequence (DNA): TGTGCCAGCAGCTTAGGGACGTCAAACTACGAGCAGTACTTC.

Points on this clone: This likely came from a read error, as a far larger clone is one base away. Other DNA variants within this sample encode the same CDR3. This chain connects TRBV5-1 to TRBJ1-1; D uncertain. Trimming cost V 2 bases and J 4 bases, with 6 bases left between them. This CDR3 has 12 residues. In germline, CDR1 is SGHRS, CDR2 YFSETQ. In nucleotides, the CDR3 is TGCGCCAGCAGCTTCGGAACCACTGAAGCTTTCTTT. Amino acids: CASSFGTTEAFF. Full variable domain (remainder filled in from reference TRBV5-1 and TRBJ1-1): KAGVTQTPRYLIKTRGQQVTLSCSPISGHRSVSWYQQTPGQGLQFLFEYFSETQRNKGNFPGRFSGRQFSNSRSEMNVSTLELGDSALYLCASSFGTTEAFFGQGTRLTVV.

This chain connects TRBV15 to TRBJ2-2; D uncertain. Germline CDR1 and CDR2: LNHNV and YYDKDF (reference sequence). The CDR3 runs to 14 residues. V lost 8 bases and J 2 bases, leaving 12 bases between the germline ends. The CDR3 here is CATFSGDNTGELFF. The CDR3 DNA is TGTGCCACCTTTTCCGGAGATAACACCGGGGAGCTGTTTTTT.

This sequence joins TRBV23-1 and TRBJ2-3, with unresolved D. TRBV23-1 is assigned to the ORF class and has an uncertain function. The CDR3 length is 12 residues. The V gene lost 3 bases and the J gene lost 4 bases, with 5 bases spanning the gap. The CDR3 loop reads CASSHQADTQYF. For the CDR3, the DNA is TGCGCCAGCAGTCACCAGGCAGATACGCAGTATTTT.

The CDR3 loop reads CASSVEVTFQETQYF. The CDR3 DNA reads as TGTGCCAGCAGCGTAGAAGTGACCTTCCAAGAGACCCAGTACTTC. The chain joins TRBV9 to TRBJ2-5; no clear D. V lost 0 bases, J lost 1 base, and 10 bases lay in between. This CDR3 is 15 amino acids long. The germline V gene encodes CDR1 SGDLS and CDR2 YYNGEE.

This clone was detected a few times. The chain has TRBV29-1 and TRBJ2-7; a possible D gene is TRBD1 (6 bases). Per the germline V gene, CDR1 is SQVTM and CDR2 is ANQGSEA. Deletions cut 6 bases from V and 2 bases from J, with 14 bases between. CDR3 length: 13 amino acids. CDR3 loop: CSVTGPNTYEQYF. The CDR3 region has the DNA TGCAGCGTGACAGGCCCCAACACCTACGAGCAGTACTTC.

This chain uses TRBV2 with TRBJ2-7; D is perhaps TRBD1 (6 bases). CDR1 and CDR2 from the germline V gene are SNHLY and FYNNEI. The CDR3 consists of 12 residues. V was trimmed by 6 bases and J by 3 bases, leaving 9 bases between them. In nucleotides, the CDR3 is TGTGCCAGCAGACGACAGGACTACGAGCAGTACTTC. It encodes CASRRQDYEQYF.